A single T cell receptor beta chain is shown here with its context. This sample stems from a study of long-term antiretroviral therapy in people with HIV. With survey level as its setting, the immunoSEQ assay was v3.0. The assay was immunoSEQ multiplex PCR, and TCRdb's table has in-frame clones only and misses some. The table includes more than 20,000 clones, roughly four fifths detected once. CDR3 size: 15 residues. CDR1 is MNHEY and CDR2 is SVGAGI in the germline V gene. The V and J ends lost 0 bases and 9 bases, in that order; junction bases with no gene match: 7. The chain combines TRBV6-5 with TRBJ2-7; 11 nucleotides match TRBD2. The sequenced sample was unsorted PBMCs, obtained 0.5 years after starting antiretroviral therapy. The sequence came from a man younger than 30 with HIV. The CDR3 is CASSYSLSGRALQYF. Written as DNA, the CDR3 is TGTGCCAGCAGTTACTCCCTTAGCGGGAGGGCCTTGCAGTACTTC.